Shown below are 20 T cell receptor beta chains from a single sample sequenced in a study of T-cell memory formation after mild COVID-19. Via MiXCR, TCRdb re-called the 5' RACE reads, giving one row per CDR3 protein. The sample shows about 340,000 distinct CDR3 sequences, 20% to 25% of them seen only once. The sequenced sample consisted of PBMCs or a T cell subset sorted from them (not recorded which). All receptors come from an adult woman who had mild COVID-19 (a few samples of this study predate the infection). Cell type and time point are not known.

This clonotype was picked up a small number of times. The chain links TRBV5-1 to TRBJ1-2, with TRBD1 as a possible D gene (5 bases). The V and J ends lost 0 bases and 4 bases respectively, with 13 bases between them. Germline CDR1 SGHRS, CDR2 YFSETQ. The CDR3 is 15 residues long. The CDR3 nucleotides read TGCGCCAGCAGCTTGGTGTTTAGGGGAGGCTATGGCTACACCTTC. It translates to CASSLVFRGGYGYTF.

This chain joins TRBV6-5 and TRBJ1-6; TRBD1 agrees at 7 bases. The V segment lost 5 bases and the J segment 13 bases; nucleotides outside the gene matches: 8. There are 13 residues in the CDR3. Germline CDR1 and CDR2: MNHEY and SVGAGI. The CDR3 region is CASSRQGPGPLHF. DNA for the CDR3: TGTGCCAGCAGTCGACAGGGCCCCGGGCCCCTCCACTTT.

This clonotype has only a few counts. The chain uses TRBV4-1 and TRBJ2-7; D unresolved. The V end was cut by 0 bases, the J end by 7 bases, with 13 bases between. The CDR3 has 14 amino acids. Germline V gene lookup returns CDR1 MGHRA and CDR2 YSYEKL. The chain's CDR3 is CASSQENPWMEQYF. The CDR3 region has the DNA TGCGCCAGCAGCCAAGAGAACCCCTGGATGGAGCAGTACTTC.

This rearrangement joins TRBV4-2 to TRBJ2-3; no definite D call. V dropped 0 bases and J dropped 7 bases, with 11 bases sitting between them. The CDR3 is 14 residues long. Germline loops: CDR1 LGHNA, CDR2 YNFKEQ. In DNA form, the CDR3 reads TGTGCCAGCAGCCAAGATCAGTCTGGACATACGCAGTATTTT. Residues: CASSQDQSGHTQYF.

In this sample, this clonotype turned up a few times. This sequence joins TRBV20-1 and TRBJ2-2; TRBD2 agrees at 8 bases. The J segment lost 4 bases and the V segment lost 5 bases, leaving 6 bases of the junction unmatched. Germline loops: CDR1 DFQATT, CDR2 SNEGSKA (reference sequence). The CDR3 sequence is 14 residues long. The CDR3 nucleotides are TGCAGTGCTGAGGGCGGGAGGCCCACCGGGGAGCTGTTTTTT. Translated: CSAEGGRPTGELFF.

The genes are TRBV29-1 and TRBJ2-7; TRBD2 agrees at 11 bases. This CDR3 has 14 amino acids. The germline CDR1 and CDR2 sequences are SQVTM and ANQGSEA. J was trimmed by 4 bases and V by 0 bases; bases with no gene match: 2. The DNA for the CDR3 is TGCAGCGTTGAAGAGACTAGCGGGGCTTACGAGCAGTACTTC. This encodes CSVEETSGAYEQYF.

The rearrangement links TRBV28 to TRBJ2-6; D uncertain. Trimming left V 3 bases short and J 3 bases short, with 9 bases between. Germline assignment: CDR1 MDHEN and CDR2 SYDVKM. The CDR3 is made up of 15 amino acids. The CDR3 DNA sequence: TGTGCCAGCAGTTTCGACGGCGGTGGGGCCAACGTCCTGACTTTC. It is translated as CASSFDGGGANVLTF.

This clonotype was counted at least ten times. The V call is TRBV7-3, the J call TRBJ2-2, with 9 bases fitting TRBD1. Germline V CDR1 and CDR2: SGHTA, FQGTGA. This CDR3 has 16 amino acids. V shed 5 bases and J 2 bases; nucleotides not matched to a gene: 6. The CDR3 nucleotides are TGTGCCAGCAGCCCGACAGGGGGGGATAACACCGGGGAGCTGTTTTTT. It is translated as CASSPTGGDNTGELFF.

This clonotype showed up just a few times. V gene TRBV4-3 combines with J gene TRBJ2-5, with a possible D match to TRBD2 (6 bases). V was pared by 0 bases and J by 2 bases, with 10 bases between. This CDR3 region has 15 residues. The germline V gene encodes CDR1 LGHNA and CDR2 YSLEER. CDR3 DNA sequence: TGCGCCAGCAGCCAAGATCGGGGGAGACAAGAGACCCAGTACTTC. Translated: CASSQDRGRQETQYF.

The chain combines TRBV11-2 with TRBJ2-6; a possible D gene is TRBD2 (7 bases). Germline loops: CDR1 SGHAT, CDR2 FQNNGV. CDR3 length: 16 amino acids. V was clipped by 1 base and J by 4 bases, with 11 bases between them. The CDR3 nucleotides read TGTGCCAGCAGCTTAGTCGGGGGGCCCGGGGCCAACGTCCTGACTTTC. Translating gives CASSLVGGPGANVLTF.

This clonotype was observed a handful of times. The V call is TRBV29-1, the J call TRBJ2-5; D not resolved. The germline V and J ends were trimmed by 1 base and 5 bases, with 5 bases remaining between them. CDR1 is SQVTM and CDR2 is ANQGSEA in the germline V gene. The CDR3 extends over 11 amino acids. Here the CDR3 DNA reads TGCAGCGTTGAAGTGTTTGAGACCCAGTACTTC. Protein product: CSVEVFETQYF.

This clonotype was counted many times. The rearrangement uses TRBV27 and TRBJ2-6; D gene uncertain. The CDR3 spans 13 residues. Trimming removed 2 bases at V and 4 bases at J, with 3 bases between. The V gene's germline CDR1 is MNHEY and CDR2 SMNVEV (reference sequence). CDR3 sequence reads: CASSLAGANVLTF. CDR3 sequence (DNA): TGTGCCAGCAGTTTAGCCGGGGCCAACGTCCTGACTTTC.

The chain is built from TRBV30 and TRBJ2-7, with D unresolved. The germline V gene has CDR1 GTSNPN and CDR2 SVGIG (reference sequence). The CDR3 runs 12 residues. Trimming removed 0 bases at V and 6 bases at J, with 9 bases between. DNA for the CDR3: TGTGCCTGGAGTGTACAAGGGATCGAGCAGTACTTC. It translates to CAWSVQGIEQYF.

J is TRBJ1-4 and V is TRBV5-5; perhaps TRBD1 as D (5 bases). The CDR3 runs 14 residues. Germline V gene lookup returns CDR1 SGHKS and CDR2 YYEKEE (reference sequence). Deletions cut 2 bases from V and 3 bases from J, with 8 bases between. The chain's CDR3 is CASSFTGSNEKLFF. As DNA, the CDR3 is TGTGCCAGCAGCTTCACAGGTTCTAATGAAAAACTGTTTTTT.

This clonotype turned up a few times. The V and J genes are TRBV7-2 and TRBJ2-7, with D tentatively TRBD1 or TRBD2 (6 bases each). CDR1 and CDR2 (germline): SGHTA, FQGNSA. The CDR3 is 14 residues long. Trimming removed 1 base at V and 5 bases at J, with 12 bases between. CDR3 sequence (DNA): TGTGCCAGCAGCTTAGTTGGGGGGCTTCACGAGCAGTACTTC. It yields the protein CASSLVGGLHEQYF.

A few counts support this clonotype. The chain couples TRBV20-1 to TRBJ2-5; no clear D. In germline, CDR1 is DFQATT, CDR2 SNEGSKA (reference sequence). This CDR3 is built from 13 residues. V shed 2 bases and J shed 2 bases, with 9 bases lying between them. Written as DNA, the CDR3 is TGCAGTGCTAGACCTCTTTCGCAAGAGACCCAGTACTTC. Encoded protein: CSARPLSQETQYF.

There are a few counts of this clonotype. V usage is TRBV4-1 and J usage is TRBJ2-6, with 9 bases aligning to TRBD1. The length of the CDR3 is 17 residues. Germline V CDR1 and CDR2: MGHRA, YSYEKL. V was pared by 2 bases and J by 3 bases, with 5 bases of the junction left unmatched. This CDR3 reads CASSQPGTGIGANVLTF. Written as DNA, the CDR3 is TGCGCCAGCAGCCAACCCGGGACAGGGATTGGGGCCAACGTCCTGACTTTC.

V gene TRBV12-3 or TRBV12-4 combines with J gene TRBJ2-1; 13 bases are shared with TRBD2. The CDR3 is 16 amino acids. The trim removed 6 bases at V and 0 bases at J, leaving 2 bases unmatched. CDR3 sequence reads: CASRTSGGASYNEQFF. The CDR3 DNA is TGTGCCAGCAGAACTAGCGGGGGGGCCTCCTACAATGAGCAGTTCTTC.

This clonotype has more than one count but fewer than ten. The V gene is TRBV7-3, the J gene TRBJ2-5, with D unresolved. V gave up 4 bases and J gave up 1 base, with 4 bases separating them. This CDR3 spans 12 amino acids. Looked up from germline, CDR1 is SGHTA and CDR2 is FQGTGA. In nucleotides, the CDR3 is TGTGCCAGCAGCTCAGCCCAAGAGACCCAGTACTTC. Amino acids: CASSSAQETQYF.

The genes are TRBV5-1 and TRBJ2-7, with TRBD2 matching over 11 bases. The CDR3 length is 17 residues. V was clipped by 0 bases and J by 2 bases; unmatched bases: 7. Germline CDR1 and CDR2: SGHRS and YFSETQ. This CDR3 is CASSLDAGTSGAYEQYF. The CDR3 bases are TGCGCCAGCAGCTTGGACGCCGGGACTAGCGGCGCCTACGAGCAGTACTTC. The complete variable domain, with remaining parts taken from reference TRBV5-1 and TRBJ2-7, reads KAGVTQTPRYLIKTRGQQVTLSCSPISGHRSVSWYQQTPGQGLQFLFEYFSETQRNKGNFPGRFSGRQFSNSRSEMNVSTLELGDSALYLCASSLDAGTSGAYEQYFGPGTRLTVT.